The clone carrying this T cell receptor beta chain has at least ten counts. TCRdb called the 5' RACE reads again in MiXCR, with one record for every CDR3 protein. Of more than 7,500 distinct CDR3 sequences listed, about 15% are singletons. This CDR3 has 15 residues. Trimming stripped 5 bases from V and 0 bases from J, with 11 bases between. The V gene's germline CDR1 is MNHEY and CDR2 SVGAGI. Tregs were sorted as CD4+CD25+CD127-/low cells. V and J are TRBV6-5 and TRBJ2-1; weak D call: TRBD1 (6 bases). Sequencing used Tregs sorted from blood. The source of this sequence is a female donor with breast cancer. CDR3 loop: CASSRDTSSYNEQFF. Here the CDR3 DNA reads TGTGCCAGCAGTAGGGACACGAGCTCCTACAATGAGCAGTTCTTC.